This record concerns one T cell receptor beta chain sequence. Its cognate antigen is unknown. Trimming took 3 bases from V and 4 from J; bases not matched to a gene: 7. Germline V lookup: CDR1 SGHNT, CDR2 YYREEE (reference sequence). The CDR3 is 15 amino acids. This entry belongs to a study of vaccination effects on CD4 cells after COVID-19. The table came from immunoSEQ multiplex PCR; TCRdb's copy has only in-frame clones and leaves some out. The sample consists of approximately 28,000 clones, more than 65% of them appearing once. Viral peptide pools were used in the ViraFEST assay to expand antigen-specific CD4+ T cells, and sequencing came afterward. Once cultured for 10 days, the cells underwent separation to obtain CD4+ T cells. Of the BNT162b2 and mRNA-1273 vaccines, participants received two doses of one or the other.

This TCR was recovered from a human donor who received a COVID-19 vaccine. The chain carries TRBV5-4 and TRBJ2-3; 8 nucleotides match TRBD1. Sequenced material: CD4+ T cells from PBMCs cultured with HCoV-229E spike peptides, taken after COVID-19 vaccination. The CDR3 coding sequence is TGTGCCAGCAGCTGGGGACAGGCAGGAGCAGATACGCAGTATTTT. It translates to CASSWGQAGADTQYF.